Included here is one T cell receptor beta chain sequence, with context. The data originate from a study of technical replicates of blood from a handful of donors. Produced via immunoSEQ multiplex PCR; TCRdb's table is partial and in-frame only. This sample has approximately 94,000 clones; about 96% occur once, and the top ten carry 0.36%. Deletions cut 0 bases from V and 0 bases from J, with 4 bases between. Germline V CDR1 and CDR2: SGDLS, YYNGEE. The CDR3 consists of 15 residues. Sequencing was done on a sample of T cells isolated from PBMCs. This chain joins TRBV9 and TRBJ2-6; D remains unclear. This sequence was found in a human donor in good health. The CDR3 here is CASSVAVSGANVLTF. CDR3 nucleotide sequence: TGTGCCAGCAGCGTAGCTGTCTCTGGGGCCAACGTCCTGACTTTC.